The rows below give T cell receptor beta chains drawn from one sample of a study of blood T cell repertoires in COVID-19. Repertoires were generated with immunoSEQ multiplex PCR, while TCRdb's copy carries only in-frame clones and drops some. The sample holds around 300,000 clones, about nine tenths seen once. The specimen was PBMCs or T cells enriched from blood (not recorded which). These receptors all come from a woman in her sixties who had recovered from COVID-19. The CDR3 runs from the conserved cysteine through the conserved F or W. The order of the fields is V gene, J gene, CDR3 protein.

TRBV7-6	TRBJ2-7	CASSPQTTAERSYEQYF
TRBV7-2	TRBJ2-7	CASSSSIVQGEQYF
TRBV12-5	TRBJ2-7	CASGLYEQYF
TRBV7-9	TRBJ2-7	CASSSGQGVYYEQYF
TRBV5-1	TRBJ2-7	CASSTGTVGYEQYF
TRBV14	TRBJ2-1	CASSQERPPSGNNEQFF
TRBV5-3	TRBJ1-6	CARSPKTGVTYNSPLHF
TRBV28	TRBJ1-4	CASRLTGGNEKLFF
TRBV10-1	TRBJ2-1	CASSEFWGEDYEQFF
TRBV9	TRBJ1-1	CASGRGEVDTEAFF
TRBV12-3/TRBV12-4	TRBJ1-2	CASGHTYGYTF
TRBV7-2	TRBJ2-5	CASSSKVGETQYF
TRBV7-9	TRBJ1-1	CASGQLQAMNTEAFF
TRBV3-1/TRBV3-2	TRBJ2-5	CASSQEEKTQYF
TRBV19	TRBJ1-6	CAGGYNSPLHF
TRBV7-6	TRBJ1-6	CASSFTGDYNSPLHF
TRBV18	TRBJ1-3	CASSPPGTAGNTIYF
TRBV28	TRBJ2-3	CASRASGGADTQYF
TRBV7-9	TRBJ1-1	CASSRQLNTEAFF
TRBV11-2	TRBJ1-1	CASSLMAAPGTEAFF
TRBV9	TRBJ1-4	CASGSGQTFPTNEKLFF
TRBV2	TRBJ2-7	CASSGRQGYYEQYF
TRBV7-8	TRBJ2-3	CASSLQTGTGNTDTQYF
TRBV19	TRBJ2-7	CASGLGQGDEQYF
TRBV4-1	TRBJ1-1	CASSSDREAFF
TRBV11-3	TRBJ2-1	CASGLAGYNEQFF
TRBV19	TRBJ1-4	CASSIDQLLGTGNSEKLFF
TRBV19	TRBJ1-4	CASSIRGMETAREKLFF
TRBV3-1/TRBV3-2	TRBJ2-2	CASSGITEGRNTGELFF
TRBV5-4	TRBJ1-1	CASSLPDRQYEAFF
TRBV19	TRBJ2-7	CASSNQGAQLGEQYF